A single sample is the source of the 13 T cell receptor beta chains below, sequenced in a study of blood T cell repertoires in COVID-19. Clones were sequenced by immunoSEQ multiplex PCR, and TCRdb holds only the in-frame ones, with some missing. This table has hundreds of thousands of clones, 85% appearing once. What was sequenced was peripheral blood. The receptors derive from a man in his forties or fifties with acute or convalescent COVID-19.

This rearrangement joins TRBV11-2 to TRBJ2-5; perhaps TRBD1 as D (5 bases). The CDR3 extends over 15 amino acids. The germline gives CDR1 SGHAT, CDR2 FQNNGV. V lost 3 bases and J 4 bases, leaving 15 bases between the germline ends. CDR3 loop: CASSFTWGIGETQYF. The DNA of the CDR3 is TGTGCCAGCAGCTTCACATGGGGCATCGGAGAGACCCAGTACTTC.

This chain joins TRBV4-2 and TRBJ2-2; D is unresolved. The CDR3 consists of 13 residues. In germline, CDR1 is LGHNA, CDR2 YNFKEQ. Trimming removed 10 bases from V and 0 bases from J, with 9 bases in between. The CDR3 DNA reads as TGTGCCACTGCAGATTCGAACACCGGGGAGCTGTTTTTT. Amino acid sequence: CATADSNTGELFF.

V usage is TRBV27 and J usage is TRBJ1-1; D possibly corresponds to TRBD1 (5 bases). CDR3 length: 11 residues. The germline V and J ends were trimmed by 7 bases and 5 bases, with 8 bases remaining between them. Germline values: CDR1 MNHEY, CDR2 SMNVEV (reference sequence). CDR3 loop: CASTQGTEAFF. In DNA form, the CDR3 reads TGTGCCAGCACCCAGGGTACTGAAGCTTTCTTT.

The CDR3 here is CASSVQGYEQYF. The CDR3 DNA is TGTGCCAGCAGTGTACAGGGATACGAGCAGTACTTC. The rearrangement joins TRBV28 to TRBJ2-7, with D possibly matching TRBD1 (6 bases). The CDR3 has 12 residues. CDR1 is MDHEN and CDR2 is SYDVKM in the germline V gene. Between the trimmed V and J ends, which lost 5 bases and 4 bases, there was a span of 9 bases.

This chain joins TRBV4-2 and TRBJ2-5; 8 positions agree with TRBD1. Germline loops: CDR1 LGHNA, CDR2 YNFKEQ. This CDR3 has 14 residues. The ends lost 4 bases at V and 1 base at J; junction bases unmatched: 2. CDR3 loop: CASSLDRGQETQYF. In DNA, the CDR3 is TGTGCCAGCAGCCTTGACAGGGGCCAAGAGACCCAGTACTTC.

The chain is built from TRBV4-3 and TRBJ1-1; 7 bases fit TRBD1. This CDR3 has 16 residues. Germline V gene lookup returns CDR1 LGHNA and CDR2 YSLEER. Germline trimming cut 0 bases from V and 1 base from J; bases unmatched to any gene: 5. The CDR3 DNA is TGCGCCAGCAGCCAAGATCTGGGGACAGCGAACACTGAAGCTTTCTTT. Amino acids: CASSQDLGTANTEAFF.

This sequence joins TRBV9 and TRBJ2-2; 8 bases agree with TRBD2. Trimming cost V 7 bases and J 6 bases; bases outside gene matches: 5. Per germline, CDR1 SGDLS and CDR2 YYNGEE. This CDR3 spans 13 amino acids. CDR3 amino acids: CASERAGAGELFF. In DNA form, the CDR3 reads TGTGCCAGCGAGCGAGCGGGGGCCGGGGAGCTGTTTTTT. Variable domain in full (rest from reference TRBV9 and TRBJ2-2): DSGVTQTPKHLITATGQRVTLRCSPRSGDLSVYWYQQSLDQGLQFLIQYYNGEERAKGNILERFSAQQFPDLHSELNLSSLELGDSALYFCASERAGAGELFFGEGSRLTVL.

Comments on this clone: The same CDR3 is also encoded by other DNA sequences in this sample. The rearrangement links TRBV12-3 or TRBV12-4 to TRBJ1-1; maybe TRBD1 (5 bases). The V gene lost 3 bases and the J gene lost 4 bases, with 9 bases spanning the gap. This CDR3 contains 13 residues. CDR3: CASSFGGGTEAFF. Here the CDR3 DNA reads TGTGCCAGCAGTTTCGGGGGGGGCACTGAAGCTTTCTTT.

This rearrangement joins TRBV29-1 to TRBJ1-2; 8 nucleotides align to TRBD1. After removal of 8 bases from V and 0 bases from J, the junction contained 5 bases not matched to a gene. Germline loops: CDR1 SQVTM, CDR2 ANQGSEA. The CDR3 extends over 13 amino acids. CDR3 sequence: CSSWTGTNYGYTF. In DNA form, the CDR3 reads TGCAGCAGCTGGACAGGGACTAACTATGGCTACACCTTC. The full variable domain, rest sourced from reference TRBV29-1 and TRBJ1-2, is SAVISQKPSRDICQRGTSLTIQCQVDSQVTMMFWYRQQPGQSLTLIATANQGSEATYESGFVIDKFPISRPNLTFSTLTVSNMSPEDSSIYLCSSWTGTNYGYTFGSGTRLTVV.

The rearrangement links TRBV7-2 to TRBJ1-1; TRBD1 matches at 7 bases. V dropped 3 bases and J dropped 3; count of bases not matched to a gene: 7. The CDR3 contains 15 residues. CDR1 and CDR2 (germline): SGHTA, FQGNSA. The CDR3 loop is CASSLGRGRDTEAFF. DNA for the CDR3: TGTGCCAGCAGCTTGGGTAGGGGGCGAGACACTGAAGCTTTCTTT.

In nucleotides, the CDR3 is TGTGCCAGCAGCCCCAGTGGAGACAGAGACTACGAGCAGTACTTC. Translated, it gives CASSPSGDRDYEQYF. The chain uses TRBV6-5 and TRBJ2-7, with D perhaps TRBD1 (5 bases). Germline-derived CDR1 and CDR2 are MNHEY and SVGAGI. The CDR3 is made up of 15 amino acids. Trimming removed 6 bases from V and 3 bases from J, with 18 bases in between.

V gene TRBV27 combines with J gene TRBJ2-7; TRBD2 aligns across 9 bases. V trimming: 9 bases; J trimming: 2 bases; junction bases outside the gene matches: 11. This CDR3 comprises 15 residues. In germline, CDR1 is MNHEY, CDR2 SMNVEV (reference sequence). DNA of the CDR3: TGTGCCAGGAGAAATCGGACTAGCGAGACCTACGAGCAGTACTTC. Its protein product is CARRNRTSETYEQYF.

The rearrangement uses TRBV4-3 and TRBJ2-2, with D possibly matching TRBD2 (6 bases). CDR1 is LGHNA, CDR2 YSLEER, per germline. The CDR3 is 14 amino acids. Trimming removed 4 bases from V and 6 bases from J, with 12 bases in between. The DNA of the CDR3 is TGCGCCAGCAGCCCCCGGGGGTCCGCCGGGGAGCTGTTTTTT. Encoded protein: CASSPRGSAGELFF.